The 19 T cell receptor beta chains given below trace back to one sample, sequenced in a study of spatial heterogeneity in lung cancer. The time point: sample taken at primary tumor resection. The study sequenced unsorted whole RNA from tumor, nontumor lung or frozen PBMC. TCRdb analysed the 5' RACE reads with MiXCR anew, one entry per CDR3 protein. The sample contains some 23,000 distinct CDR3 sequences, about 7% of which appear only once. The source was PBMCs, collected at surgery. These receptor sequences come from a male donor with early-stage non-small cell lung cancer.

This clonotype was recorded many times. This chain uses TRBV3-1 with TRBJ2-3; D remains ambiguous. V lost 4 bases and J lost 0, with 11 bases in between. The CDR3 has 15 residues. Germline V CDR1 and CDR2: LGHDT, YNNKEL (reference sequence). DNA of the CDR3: TGTGCCAGCAGCCGGAGACTGAGAAGCACAGATACGCAGTATTTT. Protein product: CASSRRLRSTDTQYF.

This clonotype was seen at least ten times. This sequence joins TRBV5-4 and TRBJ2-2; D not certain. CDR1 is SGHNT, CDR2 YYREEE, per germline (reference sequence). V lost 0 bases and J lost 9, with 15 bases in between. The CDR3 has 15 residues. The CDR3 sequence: CASSLAVSPRRELFF. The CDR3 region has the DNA TGTGCCAGCAGCTTGGCCGTTTCCCCCAGACGGGAGCTGTTTTTT. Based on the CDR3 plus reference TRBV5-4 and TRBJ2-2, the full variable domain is ETGVTQSPTHLIKTRGQQVTLRCSSQSGHNTVSWYQQALGQGPQFIFQYYREEENGRGNFPPRFSGLQFPNYSSELNVNALELDDSALYLCASSLAVSPRRELFFGEGSRLTVL.

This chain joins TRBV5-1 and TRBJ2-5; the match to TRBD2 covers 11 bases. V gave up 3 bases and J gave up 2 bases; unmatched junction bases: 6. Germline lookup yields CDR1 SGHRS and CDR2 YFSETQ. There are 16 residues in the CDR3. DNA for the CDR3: TGCGCCAGCAGCTCCGGGACTAGCGGTCCACAAGAGACCCAGTACTTC. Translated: CASSSGTSGPQETQYF.

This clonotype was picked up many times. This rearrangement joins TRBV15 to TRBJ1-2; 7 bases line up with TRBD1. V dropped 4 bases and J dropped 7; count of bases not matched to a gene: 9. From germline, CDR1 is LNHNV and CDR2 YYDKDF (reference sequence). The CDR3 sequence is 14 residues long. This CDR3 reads CATSTVGQVSGYTF. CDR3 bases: TGTGCCACCAGCACCGTCGGACAGGTGTCTGGCTACACCTTC.

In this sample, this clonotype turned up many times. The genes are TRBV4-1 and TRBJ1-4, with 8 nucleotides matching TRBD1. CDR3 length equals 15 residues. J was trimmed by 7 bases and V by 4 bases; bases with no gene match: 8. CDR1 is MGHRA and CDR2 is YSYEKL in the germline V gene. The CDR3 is CASSPPDRDFEKLFF. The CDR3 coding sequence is TGCGCCAGCAGCCCTCCGGACAGGGATTTTGAAAAACTGTTTTTT.

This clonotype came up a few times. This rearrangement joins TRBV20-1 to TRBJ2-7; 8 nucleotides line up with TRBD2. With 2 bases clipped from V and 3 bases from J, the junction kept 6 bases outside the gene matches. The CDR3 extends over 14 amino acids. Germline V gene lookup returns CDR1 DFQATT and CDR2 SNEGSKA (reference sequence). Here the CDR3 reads CSARLAGVGYEQYF. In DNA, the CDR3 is TGCAGTGCTAGACTAGCGGGTGTTGGCTACGAGCAGTACTTC.

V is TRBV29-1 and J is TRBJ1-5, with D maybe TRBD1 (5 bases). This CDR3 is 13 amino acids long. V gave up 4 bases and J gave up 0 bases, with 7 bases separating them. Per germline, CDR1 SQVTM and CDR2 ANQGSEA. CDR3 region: CSVGGDSNQPQHF. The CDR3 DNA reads TGCAGCGTTGGGGGGGATAGCAATCAGCCCCAGCATTTT.

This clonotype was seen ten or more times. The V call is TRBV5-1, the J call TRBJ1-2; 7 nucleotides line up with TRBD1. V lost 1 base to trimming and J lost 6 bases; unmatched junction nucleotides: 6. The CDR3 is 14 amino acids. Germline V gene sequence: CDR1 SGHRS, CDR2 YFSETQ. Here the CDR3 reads CASSLKGGSNGYTF. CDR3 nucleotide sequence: TGCGCCAGCAGCTTGAAAGGGGGCAGCAATGGCTACACCTTC.

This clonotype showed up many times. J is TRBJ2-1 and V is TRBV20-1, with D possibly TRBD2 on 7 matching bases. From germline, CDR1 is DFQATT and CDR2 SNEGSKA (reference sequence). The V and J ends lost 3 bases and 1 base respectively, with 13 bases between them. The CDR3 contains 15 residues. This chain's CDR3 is CSARGGGKSYNEQFF. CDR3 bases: TGCAGTGCTAGGGGAGGGGGAAAGTCCTACAATGAGCAGTTCTTC.

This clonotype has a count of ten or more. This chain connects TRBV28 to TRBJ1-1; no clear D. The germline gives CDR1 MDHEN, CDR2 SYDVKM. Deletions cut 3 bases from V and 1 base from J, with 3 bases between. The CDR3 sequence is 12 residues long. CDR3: CASSFWNTEAFF. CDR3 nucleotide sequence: TGTGCCAGCAGTTTTTGGAACACTGAAGCTTTCTTT.

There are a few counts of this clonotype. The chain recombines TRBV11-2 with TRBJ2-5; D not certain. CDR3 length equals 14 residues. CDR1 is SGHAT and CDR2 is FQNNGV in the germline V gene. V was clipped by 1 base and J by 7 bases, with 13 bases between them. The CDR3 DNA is TGTGCCAGCAGCTTAGCTCGCTCGACGGGGACCCAGTACTTC. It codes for CASSLARSTGTQYF.

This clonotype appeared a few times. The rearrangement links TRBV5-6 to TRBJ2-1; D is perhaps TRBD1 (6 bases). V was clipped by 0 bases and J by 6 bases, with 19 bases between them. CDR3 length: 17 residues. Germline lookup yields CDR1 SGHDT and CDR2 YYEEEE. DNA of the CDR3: TGTGCCAGCAGCTTGGCCCTACAGGGATATTTCGGCAATGAGCAGTTCTTC. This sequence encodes CASSLALQGYFGNEQFF.

The CDR3 region has the DNA TGTGCCAGCAGCTACTCCTCTGGGGCCAACGTCCTGACTTTC. Translating it yields CASSYSSGANVLTF. The gene calls are TRBV11-2 and TRBJ2-6, with D unresolved. The CDR3 contains 14 residues. V shed 4 bases and J shed 0 bases, with 4 bases lying between them. Germline lookup yields CDR1 SGHAT and CDR2 FQNNGV.

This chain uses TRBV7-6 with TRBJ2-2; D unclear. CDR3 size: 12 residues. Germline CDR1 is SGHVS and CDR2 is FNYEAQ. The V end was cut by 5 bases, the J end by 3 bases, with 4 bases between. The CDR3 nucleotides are TGTGCCAGCAGCCCCCACACCGGGGAGCTGTTTTTT. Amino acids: CASSPHTGELFF.

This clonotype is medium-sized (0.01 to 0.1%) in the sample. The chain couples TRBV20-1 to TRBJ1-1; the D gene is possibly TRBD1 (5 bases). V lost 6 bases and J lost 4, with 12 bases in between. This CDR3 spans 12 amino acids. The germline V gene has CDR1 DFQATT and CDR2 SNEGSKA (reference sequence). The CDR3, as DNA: TGCAGTGCCGACCGGGGACTCACTGAAGCTTTCTTT. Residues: CSADRGLTEAFF.

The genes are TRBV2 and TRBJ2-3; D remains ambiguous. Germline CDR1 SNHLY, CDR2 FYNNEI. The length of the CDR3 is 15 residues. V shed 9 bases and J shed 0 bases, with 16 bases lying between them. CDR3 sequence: CASAQDVASTDTQYF. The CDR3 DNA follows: TGTGCCAGTGCCCAGGACGTCGCGAGCACAGATACGCAGTATTTT.

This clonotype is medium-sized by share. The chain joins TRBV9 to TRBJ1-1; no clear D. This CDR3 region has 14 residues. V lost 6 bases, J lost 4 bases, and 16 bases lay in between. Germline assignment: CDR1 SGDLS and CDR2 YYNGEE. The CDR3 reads CASTTTPFGTEAFF. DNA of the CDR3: TGTGCCAGCACAACGACACCGTTCGGCACTGAAGCTTTCTTT.

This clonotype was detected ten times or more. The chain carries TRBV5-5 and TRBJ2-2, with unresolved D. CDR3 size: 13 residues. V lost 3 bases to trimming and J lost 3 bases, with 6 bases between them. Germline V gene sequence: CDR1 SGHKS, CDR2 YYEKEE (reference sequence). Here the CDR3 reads CASSWTDTGELFF. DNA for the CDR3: TGTGCCAGCAGCTGGACCGACACCGGGGAGCTGTTTTTT.

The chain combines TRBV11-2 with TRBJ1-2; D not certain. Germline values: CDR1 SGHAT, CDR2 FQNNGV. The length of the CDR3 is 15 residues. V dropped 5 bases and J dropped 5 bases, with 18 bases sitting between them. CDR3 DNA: TGTGCCAGCAGCCACCTGAACACTGACTCTTATGGCTACACCTTC. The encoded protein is CASSHLNTDSYGYTF.